This entry lists 10 T cell receptor beta chains sequenced from one sample in a study of control samples from healthy donors and cancer patients. Measured with immunoSEQ multiplex PCR; TCRdb has only the in-frame clones, and not every one. This sample has more than 150,000 clones, with 92% found just once. Sample: blood. These receptors were taken from a young woman in good health.

V gene TRBV27 combines with J gene TRBJ2-5; D possibly corresponds to TRBD2 (6 bases). CDR1 is MNHEY, CDR2 SMNVEV, per germline (reference sequence). The length of the CDR3 is 15 residues. V dropped 2 bases and J dropped 2 bases, with 12 bases sitting between them. This CDR3 is CASSLIGGFQETQYF. In nucleotides, the CDR3 is TGTGCCAGCAGTTTAATCGGGGGATTTCAAGAGACCCAGTACTTC.

This chain links TRBV15 with TRBJ2-4; D is undetermined. Germline lookup yields CDR1 LNHNV and CDR2 YYDKDF (reference sequence). Trimming cost V 3 bases and J 0 bases, with 12 bases left between them. The CDR3 runs 16 residues. CDR3 protein: CATSRNLQVAKNIQYF. In DNA, the CDR3 is TGTGCCACCAGCAGGAATCTGCAGGTAGCCAAAAACATTCAGTACTTC.

This rearrangement joins TRBV7-2 to TRBJ2-7; perhaps D is TRBD1 or TRBD2 (6 bases each). Trimming left V 1 base short and J 6 bases short, with 10 bases between. Germline loops: CDR1 SGHTA, CDR2 FQGNSA. This CDR3 comprises 13 residues. CDR3 region: CASSLEGGGEQYF. CDR3 sequence (DNA): TGTGCCAGCAGCTTAGAGGGGGGCGGCGAGCAGTACTTC.

The chain links TRBV6-4 to TRBJ2-7; D remains ambiguous. Germline assignment: CDR1 MRHNA and CDR2 SNTAGT. The CDR3 is made up of 12 amino acids. The V end was cut by 6 bases, the J end by 4 bases, with 10 bases between. CDR3 sequence reads: CASRAVEYEQYF. In DNA, the CDR3 is TGTGCCAGCAGGGCGGTAGAGTACGAGCAGTACTTC.

This clone was seen just once. The genes are TRBV7-8 and TRBJ1-5; D ambiguous. V was trimmed by 7 bases and J by 0 bases, leaving 7 bases between them. This CDR3 comprises 13 residues. Germline values: CDR1 SGHVS, CDR2 FQNEAQ. The CDR3 DNA follows: TGTGCCAGCACCCTTGATAGCAATCAGCCCCAGCATTTT. It is translated as CASTLDSNQPQHF.

The chain couples TRBV4-1 to TRBJ1-4; 8 bases map to TRBD1. CDR3 size: 15 residues. Germline loops: CDR1 MGHRA, CDR2 YSYEKL. The V gene end was trimmed by 1 base and the J gene end by 6 bases; junction bases not matched to a gene: 4. The CDR3 region has the DNA TGCGCCAGCAGCCAAGGGCGGACAGGGTATGAAAAACTGTTTTTT. Amino acid sequence: CASSQGRTGYEKLFF.

The chain employs TRBV5-8 and TRBJ2-3, with 8 bases identical to TRBD1. V was pared by 4 bases and J by 1 base, with 5 bases of the junction left unmatched. CDR1 SGHTS and CDR2 YDEGEE come from the germline V gene. The CDR3 length is 15 residues. CDR3 in amino acids: CASSVGQVGTDTQYF. In DNA form, the CDR3 reads TGTGCCAGCAGCGTGGGACAGGTTGGCACAGATACGCAGTATTTT. Full variable domain (remainder filled in from reference TRBV5-8 and TRBJ2-3): EAGVTQSPTHLIKTRGQQATLRCSPISGHTSVYWYQQALGLGLQFLLWYDEGEERNRGNFPPRFSGRQFPNYSSELNVNALELEDSALYLCASSVGQVGTDTQYFGPGTRLTVL.

This chain uses TRBV7-8 with TRBJ2-1, with 10 bases lining up with TRBD2. This CDR3 is 15 amino acids long. Germline V gives CDR1 SGHVS, CDR2 FQNEAQ. V lost 5 bases, J lost 4 bases, and 5 bases stayed unmatched. The CDR3 bases are TGTGCCAGCAGCCGCCGGACTAGCGGATACAATGAGCAGTTCTTC. Translated, it gives CASSRRTSGYNEQFF.

The DNA of the CDR3 is TGTGCCAGCAGCCAGGAAACAGGGGGTACCTACTATGGCTACACCTTC. Protein product: CASSQETGGTYYGYTF. The chain is built from TRBV4-2 and TRBJ1-2, with TRBD1 matching over 8 bases. The CDR3 covers 16 residues. Looked up from germline, CDR1 is LGHNA and CDR2 is YNFKEQ. J gave up 3 bases and V 3 bases, and 9 bases lay outside the gene matches.

CDR3 amino acids: CASSLPGQGSTEAFF. Here the CDR3 DNA reads TGTGCCAGCAGTCTTCCGGGACAGGGATCCACTGAAGCTTTCTTT. This sequence joins TRBV28 and TRBJ1-1, with 9 bases fitting TRBD1. This CDR3 has 15 residues. Looked up from germline, CDR1 is MDHEN and CDR2 is SYDVKM. Germline trimming cut 5 bases from V and 4 bases from J; bases unmatched to any gene: 8.